This T cell receptor beta chain was sequenced for a study of blood T cells in healthy people across ages. Across the whole study: About one barcoded TCR beta cDNA was captured per two T cells.

General study results and limits: In long-lived donors, naive CD4+ cell counts and diversity exceeded those of aged donors. It was found that TCR beta diversity correlated strongly with the percentage of naive T cells.

About this clonotype itself: Its antigen remains unidentified.

This CDR3 region has 12 residues. V lost 6 bases, J lost 5 bases, and 4 bases stayed unmatched. Next came a second PCR, run for about 7 to 12 cycles, which used a sample-barcoded 5' primer along with a J-beta primer mix. Every molecule of cDNA carried a tag from a template-switch adaptor with 12 random nucleotides. TCRdb reanalysed the 5' RACE reads using MiXCR and keeps one entry per CDR3 protein. The data hold 1.5 million to 2 million distinct CDR3 sequences, with about two fifths observed a single time. The V gene is TRBV12-3 or TRBV12-4, the J gene TRBJ2-7; 7 bases line up with TRBD1. The source material was blood. The origin of this receptor is a human donor in good health. CDR3 region: CASSQTGNEQYF. CDR3 DNA sequence: TGTGCCAGCAGCCAGACAGGGAACGAGCAGTACTTC.